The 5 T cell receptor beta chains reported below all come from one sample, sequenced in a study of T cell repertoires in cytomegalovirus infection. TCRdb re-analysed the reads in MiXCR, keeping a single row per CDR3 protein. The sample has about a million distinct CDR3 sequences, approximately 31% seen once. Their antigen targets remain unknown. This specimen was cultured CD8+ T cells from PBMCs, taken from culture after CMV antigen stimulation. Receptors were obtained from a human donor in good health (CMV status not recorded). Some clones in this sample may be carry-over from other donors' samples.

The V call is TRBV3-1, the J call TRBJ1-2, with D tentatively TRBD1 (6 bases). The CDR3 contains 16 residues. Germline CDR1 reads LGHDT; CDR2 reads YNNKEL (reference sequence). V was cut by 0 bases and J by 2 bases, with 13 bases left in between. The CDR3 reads CASSQDYRGLNYGYTF. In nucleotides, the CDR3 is TGTGCCAGCAGCCAAGATTATCGGGGGCTCAACTATGGCTACACCTTC.

The CDR3 coding sequence is TGTGCCAGCAGCCCCTTTGACAGGGCCCTCGAGCAGTACTTC. This sequence encodes CASSPFDRALEQYF. The V call is TRBV27, the J call TRBJ2-7, with TRBD1 matching over 7 bases. In germline, CDR1 is MNHEY, CDR2 SMNVEV (reference sequence). The CDR3 covers 14 residues. With 6 bases clipped from V and 6 bases from J, the junction kept 11 bases outside the gene matches.

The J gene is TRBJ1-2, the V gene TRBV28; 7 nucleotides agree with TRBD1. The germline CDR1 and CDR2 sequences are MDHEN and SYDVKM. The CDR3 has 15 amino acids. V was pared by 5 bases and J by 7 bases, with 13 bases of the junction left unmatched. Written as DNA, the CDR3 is TGTGCCAGCAGTGTGACCGGGACAGAGGCGGGTGGCTACACCTTC. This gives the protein CASSVTGTEAGGYTF.

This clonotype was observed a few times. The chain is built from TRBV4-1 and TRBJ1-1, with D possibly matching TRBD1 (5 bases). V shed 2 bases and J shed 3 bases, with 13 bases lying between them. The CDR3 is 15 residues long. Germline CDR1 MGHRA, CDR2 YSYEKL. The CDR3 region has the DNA TGCGCCAGCAGCCAACATACAGACAGAGACACTGAAGCTTTCTTT. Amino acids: CASSQHTDRDTEAFF.

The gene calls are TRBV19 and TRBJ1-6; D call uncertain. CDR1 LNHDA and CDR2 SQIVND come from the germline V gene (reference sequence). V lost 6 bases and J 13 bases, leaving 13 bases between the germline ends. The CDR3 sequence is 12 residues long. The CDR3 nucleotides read TGTGCCAGTAGATCTGATGCTTTGCCCCTCCACTTT. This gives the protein CASRSDALPLHF.